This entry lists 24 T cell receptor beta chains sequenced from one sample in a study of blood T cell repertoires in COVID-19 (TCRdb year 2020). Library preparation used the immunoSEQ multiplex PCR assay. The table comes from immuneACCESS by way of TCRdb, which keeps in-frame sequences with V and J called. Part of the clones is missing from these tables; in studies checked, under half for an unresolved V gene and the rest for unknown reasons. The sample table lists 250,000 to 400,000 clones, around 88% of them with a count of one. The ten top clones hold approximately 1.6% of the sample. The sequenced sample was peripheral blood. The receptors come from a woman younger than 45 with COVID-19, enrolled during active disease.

CDR3 nucleotides: TGTGCCAGTAGGGCCGGGGGCTATGGCTACACCTTC. This encodes CASRAGGYGYTF. The genes are TRBV19 and TRBJ1-2; TRBD1 might be the D (5 bases). The germline V gene encodes CDR1 LNHDA and CDR2 SQIVND (reference sequence). This CDR3 has 12 amino acids. V was cut by 6 bases and J by 4 bases, with 9 bases left in between.

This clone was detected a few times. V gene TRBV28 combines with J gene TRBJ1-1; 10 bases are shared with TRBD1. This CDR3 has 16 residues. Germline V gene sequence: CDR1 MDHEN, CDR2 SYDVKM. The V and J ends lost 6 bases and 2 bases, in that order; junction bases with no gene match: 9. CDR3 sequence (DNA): TGTGCCAGCAGCTCTGACAGGGGGCGGGTAAACACTGAAGCTTTCTTT. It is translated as CASSSDRGRVNTEAFF.

The CDR3 nucleotides read TGTGCCAGCAGCGTAGCGGGGGGGGAAGAGACCCAGTACTTC. It translates to CASSVAGGEETQYF. The chain links TRBV9 to TRBJ2-5; 8 positions agree with TRBD2. CDR1 and CDR2 from the germline V gene are SGDLS and YYNGEE. CDR3 length: 14 amino acids. V was clipped by 0 bases and J by 3 bases; unmatched bases: 1. Looking up the rest from reference TRBV9 and TRBJ2-5 gives the full variable domain: DSGVTQTPKHLITATGQRVTLRCSPRSGDLSVYWYQQSLDQGLQFLIQYYNGEERAKGNILERFSAQQFPDLHSELNLSSLELGDSALYFCASSVAGGEETQYFGPGTRLLVL.

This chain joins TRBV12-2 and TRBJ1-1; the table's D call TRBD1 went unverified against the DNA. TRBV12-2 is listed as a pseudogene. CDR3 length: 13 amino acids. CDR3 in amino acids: CASRLPRDNSAFF. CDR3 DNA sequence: TGTGCAAGTCGCCTTCCCCGGGACAACTCCGCTTTCTTT.

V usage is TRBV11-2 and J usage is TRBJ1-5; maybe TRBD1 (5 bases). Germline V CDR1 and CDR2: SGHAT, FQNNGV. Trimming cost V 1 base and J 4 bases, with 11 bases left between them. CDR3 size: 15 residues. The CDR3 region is CASSLGVQENQPQHF. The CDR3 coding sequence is TGTGCCAGCAGCTTAGGCGTACAGGAAAATCAGCCCCAGCATTTT.

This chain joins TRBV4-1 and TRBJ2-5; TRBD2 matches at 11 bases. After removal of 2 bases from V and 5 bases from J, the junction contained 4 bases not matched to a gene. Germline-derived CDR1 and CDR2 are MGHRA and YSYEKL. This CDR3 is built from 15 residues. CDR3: CASSQIAGGFETQYF. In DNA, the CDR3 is TGCGCCAGCAGCCAAATAGCGGGGGGGTTTGAGACCCAGTACTTC.

In nucleotides, the CDR3 is TGCGCCAGCAGCCAAACGGCGTCGGGGTATAATTCACCCCTCCACTTT. Its protein is CASSQTASGYNSPLHF. The chain couples TRBV4-1 to TRBJ1-6; no clear D. The germline V gene encodes CDR1 MGHRA and CDR2 YSYEKL. There are 16 residues in the CDR3. Trimming left V 2 bases short and J 4 bases short, with 12 bases between.

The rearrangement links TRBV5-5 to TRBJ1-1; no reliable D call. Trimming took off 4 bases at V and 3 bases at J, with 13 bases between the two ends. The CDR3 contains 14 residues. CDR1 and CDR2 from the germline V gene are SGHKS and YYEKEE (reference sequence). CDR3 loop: CASSLLDGHTEAFF. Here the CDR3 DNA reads TGTGCCAGCAGCCTACTAGACGGGCACACTGAAGCTTTCTTT.

CDR3 amino acids: CSASKSGGAPQETQYF. CDR3 nucleotides: TGCAGTGCTAGTAAAAGCGGGGGAGCCCCCCAAGAGACCCAGTACTTC. The J gene is TRBJ2-5, the V gene TRBV20-1, with 8 bases matching TRBD2. Trimming removed 3 bases from V and 1 base from J; junction bases left unmatched: 10. Germline V lookup: CDR1 DFQATT, CDR2 SNEGSKA (reference sequence). This CDR3 contains 16 residues.

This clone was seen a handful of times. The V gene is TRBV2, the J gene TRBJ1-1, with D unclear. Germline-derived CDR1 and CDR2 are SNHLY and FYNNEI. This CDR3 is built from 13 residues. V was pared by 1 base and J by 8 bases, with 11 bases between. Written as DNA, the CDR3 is TGTGCCAGCAGTGAAGAAGGAGGTCTGGAAGCTTTCTTT. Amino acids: CASSEEGGLEAFF.

For the CDR3, the DNA is TGCGCCAGCAGCCAAAAACCAGGGTTTGACAATCAGCCCCAGCATTTT. Residues: CASSQKPGFDNQPQHF. The rearrangement links TRBV4-1 to TRBJ1-5, with D perhaps matching TRBD1 (5 bases). The V gene's germline CDR1 is MGHRA and CDR2 YSYEKL. With 2 bases removed from V and 3 bases from J, the gap between germline ends came to 14 bases. This CDR3 has 16 amino acids.

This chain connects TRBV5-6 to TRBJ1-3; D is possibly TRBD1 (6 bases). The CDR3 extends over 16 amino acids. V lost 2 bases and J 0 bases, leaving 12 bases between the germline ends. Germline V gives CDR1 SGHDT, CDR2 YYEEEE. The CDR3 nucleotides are TGTGCCAGCAGCTTCGACAGGACAACCTCTGGAAACACCATATATTTT. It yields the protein CASSFDRTTSGNTIYF.

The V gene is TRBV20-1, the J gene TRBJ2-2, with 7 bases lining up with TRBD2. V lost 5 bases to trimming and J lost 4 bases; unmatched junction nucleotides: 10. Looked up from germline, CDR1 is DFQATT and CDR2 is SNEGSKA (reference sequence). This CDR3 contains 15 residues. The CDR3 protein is CSAGGASGFTGELFF. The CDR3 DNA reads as TGCAGTGCTGGTGGGGCTAGCGGTTTCACCGGGGAGCTGTTTTTT.

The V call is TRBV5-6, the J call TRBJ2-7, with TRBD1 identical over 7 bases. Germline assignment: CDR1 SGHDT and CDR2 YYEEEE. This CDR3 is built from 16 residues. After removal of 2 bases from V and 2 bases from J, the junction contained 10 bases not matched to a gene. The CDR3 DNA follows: TGTGCCAGCAGCTTCTTTTTGGGCAGGGGGACCTACGAGCAGTACTTC. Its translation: CASSFFLGRGTYEQYF. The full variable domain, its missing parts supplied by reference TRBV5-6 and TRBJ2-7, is DAGVTQSPTHLIKTRGQQVTLRCSPKSGHDTVSWYQQALGQGPQFIFQYYEEEERQRGNFPDRFSGHQFPNYSSELNVNALLLGDSALYLCASSFFLGRGTYEQYFGPGTRLTVT.

CDR3 in amino acids: CASSFTSGGPDEQFF. The DNA of the CDR3 is TGCGCCAGCAGCTTTACTAGCGGGGGGCCGGATGAGCAGTTCTTC. The chain recombines TRBV5-1 with TRBJ2-1; 12 bases agree with TRBD2. CDR3 size: 15 residues. The trim removed 2 bases at V and 8 bases at J, leaving 5 bases unmatched. The V gene's germline CDR1 is SGHRS and CDR2 YFSETQ.

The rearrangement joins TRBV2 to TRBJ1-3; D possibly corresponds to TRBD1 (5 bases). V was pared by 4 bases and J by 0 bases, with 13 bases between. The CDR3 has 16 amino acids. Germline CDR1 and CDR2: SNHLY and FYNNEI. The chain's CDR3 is CASSGRQPYSGNTIYF. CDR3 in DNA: TGTGCCAGCAGTGGTAGACAGCCTTACTCTGGAAACACCATATATTTT.

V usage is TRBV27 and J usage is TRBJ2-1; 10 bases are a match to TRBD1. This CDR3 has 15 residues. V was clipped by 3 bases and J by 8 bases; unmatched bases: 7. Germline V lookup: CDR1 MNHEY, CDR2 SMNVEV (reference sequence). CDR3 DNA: TGTGCCAGCAGTTTGGGGACAGGGGATAGCGATGAGCAGTTCTTC. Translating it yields CASSLGTGDSDEQFF.

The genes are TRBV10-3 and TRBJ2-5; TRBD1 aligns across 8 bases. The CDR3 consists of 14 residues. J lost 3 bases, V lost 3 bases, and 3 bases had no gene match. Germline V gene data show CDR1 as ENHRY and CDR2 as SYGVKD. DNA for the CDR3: TGTGCCATCAGTGAACCGGACAGGGAAGAGACCCAGTACTTC. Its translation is CAISEPDREETQYF.

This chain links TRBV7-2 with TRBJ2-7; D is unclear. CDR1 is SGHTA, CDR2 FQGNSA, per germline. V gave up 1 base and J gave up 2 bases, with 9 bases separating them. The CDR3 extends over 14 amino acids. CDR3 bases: TGTGCCAGCAGCTTAGGTCGCCAGGCCTACGAGCAGTACTTC. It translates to CASSLGRQAYEQYF.

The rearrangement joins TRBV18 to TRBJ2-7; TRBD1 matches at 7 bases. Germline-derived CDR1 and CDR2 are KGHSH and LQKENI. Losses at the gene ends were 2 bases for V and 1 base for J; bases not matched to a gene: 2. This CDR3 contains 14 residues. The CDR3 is CASSPSQGSYEQYF. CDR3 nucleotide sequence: TGTGCCAGCTCACCATCACAGGGGTCCTACGAGCAGTACTTC.

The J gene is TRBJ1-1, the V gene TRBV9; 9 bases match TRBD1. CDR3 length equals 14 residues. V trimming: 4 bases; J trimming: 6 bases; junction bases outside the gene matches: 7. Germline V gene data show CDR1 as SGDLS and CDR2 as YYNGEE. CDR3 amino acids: CASSPGQGFSEAFF. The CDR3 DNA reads TGTGCCAGCAGCCCGGGACAGGGTTTTTCTGAAGCTTTCTTT.

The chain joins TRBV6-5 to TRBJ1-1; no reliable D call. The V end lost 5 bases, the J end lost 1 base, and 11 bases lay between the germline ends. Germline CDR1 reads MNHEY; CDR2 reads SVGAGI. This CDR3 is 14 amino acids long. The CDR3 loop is CASSRGSGNTEAFF. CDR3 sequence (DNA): TGTGCCAGCAGTCGAGGGTCCGGGAACACTGAAGCTTTCTTT.

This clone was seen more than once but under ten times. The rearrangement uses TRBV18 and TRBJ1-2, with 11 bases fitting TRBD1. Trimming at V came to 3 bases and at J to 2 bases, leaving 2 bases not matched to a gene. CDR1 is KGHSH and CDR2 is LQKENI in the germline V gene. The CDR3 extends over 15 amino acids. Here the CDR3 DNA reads TGTGCCAGCTCACCGGGGACAGGGGGAAACTATGGCTACACCTTC. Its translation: CASSPGTGGNYGYTF.

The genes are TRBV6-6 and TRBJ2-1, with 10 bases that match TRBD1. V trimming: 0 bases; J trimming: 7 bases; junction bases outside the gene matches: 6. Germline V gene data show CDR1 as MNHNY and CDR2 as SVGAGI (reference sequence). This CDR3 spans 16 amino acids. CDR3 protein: CASSYSGDRGVNEQFF. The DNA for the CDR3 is TGTGCCAGCAGTTACTCGGGGGACAGGGGTGTTAATGAGCAGTTCTTC.